Listed below are T cell receptor beta chains from one sample, sequenced in a study of CD8+CD57+ T cells in acquired aplastic anemia. TCRdb reanalysed the reads using MiXCR and keeps one entry per CDR3 protein. The sample carries about 160,000 distinct CDR3 sequences, about 45% recorded once. Sequencing was done on a sample of sorted CD4+, CD8+, or CD8+CD57+ T cells (not recorded which) from PBMCs. These receptor sequences come from a human donor with aplastic anemia. The CDR3 runs from the conserved cysteine through the conserved F or W. A D gene is named only where the DNA matches it firmly. Size is omitted from some rows. Given values are once, few, many or a class for expanded clones.

>-|-|TRBJ2-7|TRBV7-9
TGTGCCAGCAGCTCGATGACGAGCGAGCAGTACTTC
CASSSMTSEQYF
>-|-|TRBJ1-1|TRBV7-9
TGTGCCAGCAGCTTAGACAGTTCCACTGAAGCTTTCTTT
CASSLDSSTEAFF
>-|TRBD1|TRBJ1-2|TRBV7-3
TGTGCCACCTCTCCTGGTACGACAGGGGTAGAGCGGGGCTACACCTTC
CATSPGTTGVERGYTF
>-|TRBD1|TRBJ2-1|TRBV19
TGTGCCAGTAGTTTTCGACAGGGGTACAATGAGCAGTTCTTC
CASSFRQGYNEQFF
>many|-|TRBJ1-5|TRBV6-1
TGTGCCAGCGATACAAGGTCGGAAAGCAATCAGCCCCAGCATTTT
CASDTRSESNQPQHF
>-|-|TRBJ1-1|TRBV2
TGTGCCAGCAGTCAAACCCAGTGGGGGTTGGACACTGAAGCTTTCTTT
CASSQTQWGLDTEAFF
>many|-|TRBJ2-2|TRBV6-5
TGTGCCAGCAGTTACGCCAAGAACACCGGGGAGCTGTTTTTT
CASSYAKNTGELFF
>-|TRBD2|TRBJ2-7|TRBV2
TGTGCCAGCTTTTCAACTAGCGGGTACGAGCAGTACTTC
CASFSTSGYEQYF
>-|TRBD1|TRBJ2-7|TRBV20-1
TGCAGTGCTGAGGACAGGGGGCGCGGGTACGAGCAGTACTTC
CSAEDRGRGYEQYF
>many|-|TRBJ1-3|TRBV12-3/TRBV12-4
TGTGCCAGCAGTTCTGGACACGTCTCTGGAAACACCATATATTTT
CASSSGHVSGNTIYF
>-|-|TRBJ2-2|TRBV25-1
TGTGCCAGCAGCTTCCGGGACACTATAACCGGGGAGCTGTTTTTT
CASSFRDTITGELFF
>many|TRBD1|TRBJ1-2|TRBV4-2
TGTGCCAGCAGCCAAGAGGGTTCCAGGGGGCCGTATGGCTACACCTTC
CASSQEGSRGPYGYTF
>many|-|TRBJ2-7|TRBV7-9
TGTGCCAGCAGCTTAATGAGTTACGAGCAGTACTTC
CASSLMSYEQYF
>many|TRBD1|TRBJ1-1|TRBV2
TGTGCCAGCAGTGAAGGAGTACCCAGGGGGCGGAACACTGAAGCTTTCTTT
CASSEGVPRGRNTEAFF
>-|TRBD2|TRBJ2-7|TRBV7-9
TGTGCCAGCAGCTCACTAGCGGAGTACGAGCAGTACTTC
CASSSLAEYEQYF